The 5 T cell receptor beta chains given below trace back to one sample, sequenced in a study of blood T cell repertoires in COVID-19. Profiled with immunoSEQ multiplex PCR; TCRdb holds only in-frame clones, not every one. This table has about 200,000 clones, more than 75% appearing once. Sequenced material: peripheral blood. Receptors were obtained from a man in his fifties or sixties with acute or convalescent COVID-19.

This chain joins TRBV19 and TRBJ1-2; 8 bases are shared with TRBD1. V lost 3 bases to trimming and J lost 0 bases; unmatched junction nucleotides: 3. Germline V gene data show CDR1 as LNHDA and CDR2 as SQIVND (reference sequence). The CDR3 consists of 15 residues. The CDR3, as DNA: TGTGCCAGTAGTATCGGACAGGGCGCTAACTATGGCTACACCTTC. Protein product: CASSIGQGANYGYTF.

The V and J genes are TRBV5-4 and TRBJ2-7; D may be TRBD2 (5 bases). V lost 0 bases and J lost 5, with 12 bases in between. In germline, CDR1 is SGHNT, CDR2 YYREEE (reference sequence). There are 14 residues in the CDR3. CDR3: CASSLVGSRDEQYF. CDR3 nucleotide sequence: TGTGCCAGCAGCTTGGTCGGGTCGAGGGACGAGCAGTACTTC.

This chain joins TRBV11-2 and TRBJ2-7; D ambiguous. V was shortened by 1 base and J by 4 bases, with 5 bases between the two germline ends. CDR3 length equals 12 residues. In germline, CDR1 is SGHAT, CDR2 FQNNGV. The CDR3 DNA is TGTGCCAGCAGCTTAGTACTTTACGAGCAGTACTTC. Translated, it gives CASSLVLYEQYF.

The gene calls are TRBV5-4 and TRBJ2-3, with 8 bases that match TRBD2. V lost 3 bases, J lost 6 bases, and 12 bases stayed unmatched. The CDR3 totals 16 residues. Per the germline V gene, CDR1 is SGHNT and CDR2 is YYREEE (reference sequence). CDR3 sequence: CASSSASGGPGDTQYF. CDR3 DNA sequence: TGTGCCAGCAGCTCGGCCTCGGGGGGGCCGGGTGATACGCAGTATTTT.

The V call is TRBV6-6, the J call TRBJ2-1; TRBD2 aligns across 13 bases. Germline CDR1 reads MNHNY; CDR2 reads SVGAGI (reference sequence). V was clipped by 0 bases and J by 7 bases; unmatched bases: 3. The CDR3 covers 16 residues. CDR3 nucleotides: TGTGCCAGCAGTTACTCGACTAGCGGGGGGAGGAATGAGCAGTTCTTC. It codes for CASSYSTSGGRNEQFF.